Below, 31 T cell receptor beta chains from the same sample are listed, as sequenced in a study of shared clonotypes between healthy human individuals. This table comes from immunoSEQ multiplex PCR, and its TCRdb copy is limited to in-frame clones, with some not included. This table holds millions of clones, roughly 93% found once. Sequenced sample: naive CD4+ T cells from PBMCs. Noted subset: CD45RA+ positively selected. These receptors all come from a man younger than 30 in good health. Some clones in this sample may be carry-over from other donors' samples.

This chain uses TRBV18 with TRBJ1-3; no firm D call. CDR1 and CDR2 from the germline V gene are KGHSH and LQKENI. Deletions cut 2 bases from V and 0 bases from J, with 11 bases between. The CDR3 covers 16 residues. The DNA of the CDR3 is TGTGCCAGCTCACCAGAGGTGGCCTTCTCTGGAAACACCATATATTTT. This encodes CASSPEVAFSGNTIYF. Full variable domain (rest looked up from reference TRBV18 and TRBJ1-3): NAGVMQNPRHLVRRRGQEARLRCSPMKGHSHVYWYRQLPEEGLKFMVYLQKENIIDESGMPKERFSAEFPKEGPSILRIQQVVRGDSAAYFCASSPEVAFSGNTIYFGEGSWLTVV.

This chain links TRBV11-1 with TRBJ1-2; maybe TRBD1 (5 bases). Trimming pared 2 bases from V and 6 bases from J, leaving 10 bases between. The CDR3 sequence is 13 residues long. Looked up from germline, CDR1 is SGHAT and CDR2 is FQDESV (reference sequence). CDR3 coding DNA: TGTGCCAGCAGCTTAACGAACAGGAATGGCTACACCTTC. It specifies CASSLTNRNGYTF.

V is TRBV10-2 and J is TRBJ1-1; perhaps TRBD1 as D (6 bases). Looked up from germline, CDR1 is WSHSY and CDR2 is SAAADI. V was clipped by 6 bases and J by 5 bases, with 22 bases between them. This CDR3 spans 16 amino acids. The DNA of the CDR3 is TGCGCCAGCAGCGGACGGGTTTCTGGGGGGCGGACTGAAGCTTTCTTT. It encodes CASSGRVSGGRTEAFF.

The rearrangement joins TRBV10-1 to TRBJ2-1, with D unclear. The CDR3 extends over 16 amino acids. Germline values: CDR1 WNHNN, CDR2 SYGVQD (reference sequence). V was trimmed by 3 bases and J by 2 bases, leaving 14 bases between them. CDR3 sequence: CASSESAREPYNEQFF. The CDR3 nucleotides are TGCGCCAGCAGTGAAAGTGCGAGAGAACCCTACAATGAGCAGTTCTTC.

The J gene is TRBJ1-4, the V gene TRBV5-1; TRBD1 matches 9 bases. This CDR3 comprises 16 residues. CDR1 and CDR2 (germline): SGHRS, YFSETQ. Trimming cost V 2 bases and J 8 bases; bases outside gene matches: 10. In DNA form, the CDR3 reads TGCGCCAGCAGCTTCCCAACAGGGGGCGCAGAAGAAAAACTGTTTTTT. Its translation is CASSFPTGGAEEKLFF.

Only a few counts were recorded for this clone. The V call is TRBV19, the J call TRBJ1-1; tentatively, D is TRBD1 (6 bases). Germline values: CDR1 LNHDA, CDR2 SQIVND (reference sequence). Trimming cost V 5 bases and J 2 bases, with 9 bases left between them. This CDR3 contains 13 residues. CDR3: CASSLGANTEAFF. The CDR3 DNA follows: TGTGCCAGTAGTTTGGGGGCCAACACTGAAGCTTTCTTT.

This clone was detected once. V usage is TRBV7-3 and J usage is TRBJ2-7, with D perhaps matching TRBD1 (6 bases). The length of the CDR3 is 15 residues. The germline V gene has CDR1 SGHTA and CDR2 FQGTGA. V gave up 0 bases and J gave up 5 bases, with 14 bases separating them. CDR3 residues: CASSLTTNRAHEQYF. CDR3 bases: TGTGCCAGCAGCTTAACCACGAACAGGGCCCACGAGCAGTACTTC.

This chain connects TRBV30 to TRBJ2-2; 10 bases are shared with TRBD2. CDR1 is GTSNPN, CDR2 SVGIG, per germline (reference sequence). CDR3 size: 15 residues. Losses at the gene ends were 7 bases for V and 4 bases for J; bases not matched to a gene: 9. CDR3 in amino acids: CASIAGGWATGELFF. CDR3 DNA sequence: TGTGCCTCCATAGCGGGAGGCTGGGCCACCGGGGAGCTGTTTTTT.

This rearrangement joins TRBV4-3 to TRBJ1-2; a weak D match, TRBD1 (6 bases). CDR3 length equals 16 residues. The V end was cut by 2 bases, the J end by 6 bases, with 19 bases between. Germline loops: CDR1 LGHNA, CDR2 YSLEER. CDR3 sequence (DNA): TGCGCCAGCAGCCAACGACCGGGTCAGGGGTTCGATGGCTACACCTTC. It codes for CASSQRPGQGFDGYTF.

This chain links TRBV28 with TRBJ2-5; D may match TRBD1 or TRBD2 (5 bases each). The ends were cut back, 3 bases at V and 1 base at J, with 9 bases in the middle. The CDR3 spans 14 residues. Germline-derived CDR1 and CDR2 are MDHEN and SYDVKM. The CDR3 nucleotides read TGTGCCAGCAGTTTCCGGGGCCCCCAAGAGACCCAGTACTTC. The encoded protein is CASSFRGPQETQYF.

The chain couples TRBV29-1 to TRBJ1-1; D ambiguous. From germline, CDR1 is SQVTM and CDR2 ANQGSEA. Between the trimmed V and J ends, which lost 5 bases and 0 bases, there was a span of 13 bases. This CDR3 has 14 residues. In nucleotides, the CDR3 is TGCAGCGTTTCGAATGGCCTCATGAACACTGAAGCTTTCTTT. Protein sequence: CSVSNGLMNTEAFF.

The chain links TRBV9 to TRBJ2-7; D not certain. The V and J ends lost 3 bases and 5 bases respectively, with 18 bases between them. The germline V gene encodes CDR1 SGDLS and CDR2 YYNGEE. The CDR3 runs to 15 residues. CDR3 protein: CASSALETPLNEQYF. The CDR3 DNA reads as TGTGCCAGCAGCGCTCTGGAGACTCCACTAAACGAGCAGTACTTC.

This clone occurred once. J is TRBJ2-5 and V is TRBV9; D not certain. CDR3 length: 15 amino acids. CDR1 is SGDLS and CDR2 is YYNGEE in the germline V gene. Trimming shortened V by 0 bases and J by 2 bases, and 11 bases separated the two germline ends. CDR3: CASSVVSAFQETQYF. The CDR3 region has the DNA TGTGCCAGCAGCGTAGTATCAGCGTTTCAAGAGACCCAGTACTTC.

This clone was observed a few times. The chain is built from TRBV10-3 and TRBJ1-1, with a tentative D call TRBD1 (5 bases). Germline loops: CDR1 ENHRY, CDR2 SYGVKD. The CDR3 runs to 13 residues. With 7 bases removed from V and 6 bases from J, the gap between germline ends came to 15 bases. The CDR3 region has the DNA TGTGCCATCAATGCAGGGAGGGAGGCTGAAGCTTTCTTT. Amino acid sequence: CAINAGREAEAFF.

This chain links TRBV5-6 with TRBJ2-6, with D hard to call. V gave up 0 bases and J gave up 4 bases, with 8 bases separating them. CDR1 and CDR2 (germline): SGHDT, YYEEEE. The CDR3 is made up of 15 amino acids. This CDR3 reads CASSLGSPGANVLTF. DNA of the CDR3: TGTGCCAGCAGCTTGGGATCTCCCGGGGCCAACGTCCTGACTTTC.

The chain joins TRBV10-3 to TRBJ1-1, with TRBD1 matching 11 bases. There are 14 residues in the CDR3. Germline trimming cut 5 bases from V and 7 bases from J; bases unmatched to any gene: 6. Germline CDR1 ENHRY, CDR2 SYGVKD. The CDR3 coding sequence is TGTGCCATCAGTCCGGGACAGGGGGTGGGTGAAGCTTTCTTT. This gives the protein CAISPGQGVGEAFF.

The V gene is TRBV7-6, the J gene TRBJ2-2; D uncertain. Per germline, CDR1 SGHVS and CDR2 FNYEAQ. The germline V and J ends were trimmed by 3 bases and 2 bases, with 10 bases remaining between them. The CDR3 sequence is 15 residues long. CDR3: CASSFDIRNTGELFF. The CDR3 nucleotides are TGTGCCAGCAGCTTTGACATACGTAACACCGGGGAGCTGTTTTTT.

Only one count was recorded for this clone. At one end the junction does not follow the germline gene, possibly because of a read error. The rearrangement uses TRBV28 and TRBJ2-1; 9 bases agree with TRBD1. Germline CDR1 MDHEN, CDR2 SYDVKM. The CDR3 is 12 amino acids. The CDR3, as DNA: TGTGCCAGCAGTTTAGTTGGGGACAGGGTGGTCTTC. Its translation is CASSLVGDRVVF.

This clone was detected only a few times. Other DNA variants within this sample encode the same CDR3. This rearrangement joins TRBV5-1 to TRBJ1-2; 8 bases agree with TRBD1. Per germline, CDR1 SGHRS and CDR2 YFSETQ. V lost 4 bases and J lost 2; bases outside the gene matches: 1. The length of the CDR3 is 13 residues. CDR3 DNA: TGCGCCAGCAGCCGGGACAGGAACTATGGCTACACCTTC. Protein: CASSRDRNYGYTF.

The chain has TRBV28 and TRBJ2-7; possibly TRBD1 or TRBD2 for D (5 bases each). CDR3 size: 16 residues. V was shortened by 5 bases and J by 2 bases, with 19 bases between the two germline ends. Germline V CDR1 and CDR2: MDHEN, SYDVKM. The CDR3 nucleotides read TGTGCCAGCAGTACATCCGGGACCTTTCGTCCCTACGAGCAGTACTTC. This gives the protein CASSTSGTFRPYEQYF.

This rearrangement joins TRBV6-6 to TRBJ1-5; 8 bases line up with TRBD1. Trimming took 6 bases from V and 5 from J; bases not matched to a gene: 3. This CDR3 has 13 residues. Germline CDR1 and CDR2: MNHNY and SVGAGI (reference sequence). The CDR3 region has the DNA TGTGCCAGCAGGTCAGGGGGCTATCAGCCCCAGCATTTT. This sequence encodes CASRSGGYQPQHF.

The chain carries TRBV11-2 and TRBJ2-2, with 8 bases aligning to TRBD2. Germline values: CDR1 SGHAT, CDR2 FQNNGV. CDR3 length equals 14 residues. V shed 6 bases and J 5 bases; nucleotides not matched to a gene: 5. In DNA form, the CDR3 reads TGTGCCAGCAGACTGAGCGGGAGTACCGGGGAGCTGTTTTTT. Its protein is CASRLSGSTGELFF.

The chain has TRBV28 and TRBJ2-5; TRBD1 matches 7 bases. CDR1 MDHEN and CDR2 SYDVKM come from the germline V gene. The CDR3 contains 15 residues. The ends lost 1 base at V and 2 bases at J; junction bases unmatched: 4. In nucleotides, the CDR3 is TGTGCCAGCAGTTTATTCCAACAGGGGCAAGAGACCCAGTACTTC. Its protein product is CASSLFQQGQETQYF.

This clone showed up just once. V and J are TRBV5-4 and TRBJ1-2; 7 bases are shared with TRBD1. The germline V gene encodes CDR1 SGHNT and CDR2 YYREEE (reference sequence). V trimming: 0 bases; J trimming: 8 bases; junction bases outside the gene matches: 10. CDR3 size: 15 residues. CDR3 bases: TGTGCCAGCAGCTTGGGTGTAGACAGGGCCCGGGGCTACACCTTC. Translating gives CASSLGVDRARGYTF.

The gene calls are TRBV4-3 and TRBJ1-1, with TRBD1 matching 8 bases. CDR3 length: 13 residues. Looked up from germline, CDR1 is LGHNA and CDR2 is YSLEER. V was pared by 4 bases and J by 8 bases, with 6 bases of the junction left unmatched. CDR3 residues: CASSPGRGLEAFF. The CDR3 DNA reads TGCGCCAGCAGCCCCGGCAGGGGGCTAGAAGCTTTCTTT.

Comment on this clone: Other DNA sequences within the sample encode an identical CDR3. This sequence joins TRBV5-1 and TRBJ2-7, with D hard to call. The length of the CDR3 is 11 residues. With 5 bases removed from V and 3 bases from J, the gap between germline ends came to 6 bases. CDR1 SGHRS and CDR2 YFSETQ come from the germline V gene. The CDR3 sequence is CASRLSYEQYF. The CDR3 DNA follows: TGCGCCAGCAGGCTCAGCTACGAGCAGTACTTC.

The chain combines TRBV14 with TRBJ2-7; D is unclear. This CDR3 has 13 amino acids. With 1 base removed from V and 4 bases from J, the gap between germline ends came to 8 bases. The germline CDR1 and CDR2 sequences are SGHDN and FVKESK. CDR3 region: CASSQGHLYEQYF. As DNA, the CDR3 is TGTGCCAGCAGCCAAGGGCACTTATACGAGCAGTACTTC. The full variable domain, with the rest looked up from reference TRBV14 and TRBJ2-7, is EAGVTQFPSHSVIEKGQTVTLRCDPISGHDNLYWYRRVMGKEIKFLLHFVKESKQDESGMPNNRFLAERTGGTYSTLKVQPAELEDSGVYFCASSQGHLYEQYFGPGTRLTVT.

The rearrangement links TRBV7-6 to TRBJ2-2, with TRBD1 as a possible D gene (6 bases). Germline loops: CDR1 SGHVS, CDR2 FNYEAQ. The CDR3 is 15 residues long. The V and J ends lost 3 bases and 4 bases respectively, with 12 bases between them. As DNA, the CDR3 is TGTGCCAGCAGCTTTTCAGGGGAACTCACCGGGGAGCTGTTTTTT. It codes for CASSFSGELTGELFF. Drawing the rest from reference TRBV7-6 and TRBJ2-2, the complete variable domain is GAGVSQSPRYKVTKRGQDVALRCDPISGHVSLYWYRQALGQGPEFLTYFNYEAQQDKSGLPNDRFSAERPEGSISTLTIQRTEQRDSAMYRCASSFSGELTGELFFGEGSRLTVL.

The V gene is TRBV9, the J gene TRBJ2-7; TRBD2 aligns across 7 bases. Germline V lookup: CDR1 SGDLS, CDR2 YYNGEE. This CDR3 is 16 amino acids long. The trim removed 3 bases at V and 5 bases at J, leaving 14 bases unmatched. The CDR3 is CASSASLAENLHEQYF. In DNA form, the CDR3 reads TGTGCCAGCAGCGCCTCTCTAGCGGAGAACCTCCACGAGCAGTACTTC.

The rearrangement links TRBV19 to TRBJ2-2; possibly TRBD1 for D (6 bases). Trimming pared 8 bases from V and 5 bases from J, leaving 18 bases between. The length of the CDR3 is 15 residues. In germline, CDR1 is LNHDA, CDR2 SQIVND (reference sequence). The CDR3 loop reads CASGDLQGKTGELFF. DNA of the CDR3: TGTGCCAGTGGGGACCTACAGGGAAAAACCGGGGAGCTGTTTTTT. Complete variable domain (other parts from reference TRBV19 and TRBJ2-2): DGGITQSPKYLFRKEGQNVTLSCEQNLNHDAMYWYRQDPGQGLRLIYYSQIVNDFQKGDIAEGYSVSREKKESFPLTVTSAQKNPTAFYLCASGDLQGKTGELFFGEGSRLTVL.

J is TRBJ2-1 and V is TRBV5-1; D is possibly TRBD1 (5 bases). The germline V and J ends were trimmed by 6 bases and 0 bases, with 19 bases remaining between them. From germline, CDR1 is SGHRS and CDR2 YFSETQ. This CDR3 spans 17 amino acids. The CDR3 is CASTKVGAGRSYNEQFF. CDR3 bases: TGCGCCAGCACCAAAGTAGGGGCCGGCCGCTCCTACAATGAGCAGTTCTTC.